This TCR beta chain was obtained from a study of regulatory T cells in long-lasting Graves disease. CDR3-region Arm-PCR and iRepertoire HTBI primers produced the TCR beta libraries. TCRdb ran MiXCR on the multiplex PCR reads and lists one entry per CDR3 protein. The data contain 400,000 to 650,000 distinct CDR3 sequences, roughly 16% of them singletons. The CDR3 runs to 15 residues. In germline, CDR1 is SGDLS, CDR2 YYNGEE. Study observations and caveats: Newly diagnosed disease favored TRBV20-1 and TRBJ2-1 over persistent disease.

Documented time point: newly diagnosed GD, antithyroid drugs for less than 3 months. Following extraction of RNA from PBMCs, that RNA was used to make the TCR library. This clonotype was observed a few times. As yet, its antigen is unknown. The same data also contributed to another study, on T cells in Graves' hyperthyroidism and ophthalmopathy. That work states: Among thyroid clonotypes expanded above 0.001, most also appeared in blood. Model output signaled ophthalmopathy a median around 6.9 months ahead of onset.

This material consisted of peripheral blood mononuclear cells (PBMCs), taken at new diagnosis, from a patient treated with antithyroid drugs. The V and J genes are TRBV9 and TRBJ2-5, with a possible D match to TRBD1 (6 bases). The tail of the sequence fits TRBJ2-7 better, so the J call may be wrong. This clonotype originated in a middle-aged woman with Graves disease. The CDR3 DNA follows: TGTGCCAGCAGCGCCGCGACAGGACTCTCCTACGAGCAGTACTTC. It is translated as CASSAATGLSYEQYF.